The rows below give T cell receptor beta chains drawn from one sample of a study of T cells in Graves' hyperthyroidism and ophthalmopathy. TCRdb ran MiXCR on the multiplex PCR reads and lists one entry per CDR3 protein. In the table there are under 550,000 distinct CDR3 sequences, around 20% of which are singletons. Sample: blood. Receptor source: a man aged 35 to 55 with Graves' ophthalmopathy. Both conserved end residues are part of each CDR3. D genes are given only for firm matches. For some rows the clone size is stated as once, few or many, or as a class when expanded; others skip it.

d_call,clone_size,j_call,v_call,cdr3_aa,cdr3_nt
-,-,TRBJ2-7,TRBV27,CASSFAGDAYEQYF,TGTGCCAGCAGCTTTGCAGGGGACGCCTACGAGCAGTACTTC
-,many,TRBJ1-1,TRBV2,CASSVPGRAEAFF,TGTGCCAGCAGTGTGCCAGGGCGGGCTGAAGCTTTCTTT
-,-,TRBJ1-6,TRBV9,CASSVDVTGGSPLHF,TGTGCCAGCAGCGTAGATGTGACCGGGGGTTCACCCCTCCACTTT
-,-,TRBJ2-5,TRBV20-1,CSALLAKETQYF,TGCAGTGCCTTGCTAGCTAAAGAGACCCAGTACTTC
-,many,TRBJ2-2,TRBV7-3,CASSLAITGELFF,TGTGCCAGCAGCTTAGCCATCACCGGGGAGCTGTTTTTT
-,many,TRBJ2-1,TRBV28,CASSFARGPLNEQFF,TGTGCCAGCAGTTTCGCTAGGGGCCCCCTTAATGAGCAGTTCTTC
-,many,TRBJ2-5,TRBV7-2,CASSLGSGAQYF,TGTGCCAGCAGCTTAGGATCAGGCGCCCAGTACTTC
-,-,TRBJ1-5,TRBV20-1,CSARKRAQPQHF,TGCAGTGCTAGAAAGAGAGCTCAGCCCCAGCATTTT
TRBD1,-,TRBJ2-2,TRBV15,CATSKDRGSTGELFF,TGTGCCACCAGCAAGGACAGGGGGAGCACCGGGGAGCTGTTTTTT
-,few,TRBJ2-1,TRBV7-9,CASSLMLGYNEQFF,TGTGCCAGCAGCTTAATGCTAGGGTACAATGAGCAGTTCTTC
TRBD1,-,TRBJ2-1,TRBV7-3,CASSSSGTGDNEQFF,TGTGCCAGCAGCTCATCCGGGACAGGGGACAATGAGCAGTTCTTC
-,few,TRBJ2-7,TRBV6-2/TRBV6-3,CASSFTGAEQYF,TGTGCCAGCAGCTTTACGGGGGCCGAGCAGTACTTC
TRBD1,-,TRBJ2-1,TRBV12-3/TRBV12-4,CASSGPGQGTTEQFF,TGTGCCAGCAGTGGGCCGGGACAGGGTACAACTGAGCAGTTCTTC
TRBD2,many,TRBJ2-1,TRBV7-9,CASSLPSGGGHYNEQFF,TGTGCCAGCAGCCTACCGTCTGGGGGGGGTCACTACAATGAGCAGTTCTTC
TRBD2,-,TRBJ2-7,TRBV10-2,CASRLWGGEQYF,TGCGCCAGCAGATTATGGGGGGGCGAGCAGTACTTC
TRBD1,-,TRBJ1-4,TRBV12-3/TRBV12-4,CASSSHGTGGGWGKLFF,TGTGCCAGCAGTTCCCATGGGACAGGGGGCGGCTGGGGAAAACTGTTTTTT
TRBD1,-,TRBJ2-3,TRBV6-2/TRBV6-3,CASSWDRGPSTDTQYF,TGTGCCAGCAGTTGGGACAGGGGGCCTAGCACAGATACGCAGTATTTT
TRBD1,-,TRBJ1-5,TRBV5-1,CASSSRQGLSGQPQHF,TGCGCCAGCAGCTCTAGACAGGGTTTAAGCGGTCAGCCCCAGCATTTT
-,-,TRBJ1-5,TRBV12-3/TRBV12-4,CASSLGLAGPDTQHF,TGTGCCAGCAGTCTAGGACTAGCGGGGCCAGATACGCAGCATTTT
-,many,TRBJ1-1,TRBV6-1,CASSRSLDTEAFF,TGTGCCAGCAGTCGATCTCTCGACACTGAAGCTTTCTTT
TRBD1,few,TRBJ2-1,TRBV20-1,CSASTREGAWNEQFF,TGCAGTGCCAGCACCCGAGAGGGGGCTTGGAATGAGCAGTTCTTC
TRBD1,-,TRBJ1-5,TRBV5-1,CASSSGQGVNQPQHF,TGCGCCAGCAGCTCCGGACAGGGGGTAAATCAGCCCCAGCATTTT